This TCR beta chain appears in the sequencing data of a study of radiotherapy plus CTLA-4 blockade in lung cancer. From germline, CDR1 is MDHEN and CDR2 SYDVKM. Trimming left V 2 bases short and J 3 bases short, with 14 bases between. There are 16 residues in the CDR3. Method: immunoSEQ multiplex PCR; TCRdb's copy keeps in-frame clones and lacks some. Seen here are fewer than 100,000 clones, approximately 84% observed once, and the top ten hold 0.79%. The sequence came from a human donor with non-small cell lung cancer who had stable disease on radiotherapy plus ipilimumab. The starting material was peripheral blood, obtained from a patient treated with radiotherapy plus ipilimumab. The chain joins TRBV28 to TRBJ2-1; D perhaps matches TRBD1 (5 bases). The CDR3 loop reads CASSLATRVFYNEQFF. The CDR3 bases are TGTGCCAGCAGTTTAGCCACCAGGGTCTTCTACAATGAGCAGTTCTTC.